These T cell receptor beta chains were read from a single sample in a study of early T cells in non-severe SARS-CoV-2 infection. TCRdb used MiXCR to reprocess the 5' RACE reads, holding one entry per CDR3 protein. The sample holds tens of thousands of distinct CDR3 sequences; roughly 9% are singletons and the top ten take 13%. This material consisted of whole blood, taken at baseline. These TCRs come from an adult who was a healthcare worker with PCR-confirmed SARS-CoV-2 infection or an uninfected control (not recorded which). CDR3s include the opening cysteine and the closing phenylalanine or tryptophan. The D gene is left open where the match is weak. Size is omitted from some rows. Given values are once, few, many or a class for expanded clones.

v_gene,j_gene,abundance,d_gene,CDR3nt,CDR3aa
TRBV7-2,TRBJ2-4,many,-,TGTGCCAGCAGCCTGTCGGGAAACATTCAGTACTTC,CASSLSGNIQYF
TRBV19,TRBJ1-5,-,-,TGTGCCAGTAGTATCGATACAGGTTACAATCAGCCCCAGCATTTT,CASSIDTGYNQPQHF
TRBV10-3,TRBJ2-7,many,-,TGTGCCATCAGTGAGAGGCAGGCCTCCTACGAGCAGTACTTC,CAISERQASYEQYF
TRBV5-1,TRBJ2-7,many,-,TGCGCCAGCAGCGTAAACCGGGACTCTACCTACGAGCAGTACTTC,CASSVNRDSTYEQYF
TRBV7-9,TRBJ2-1,few,-,TGTGCCAGCAGCCGAGGGACAGAGCAGTTCTTC,CASSRGTEQFF
TRBV11-3,TRBJ2-7,few,-,TGTGCCAGCAGCCTTTTTGCAGGACCACAGTACTTC,CASSLFAGPQYF
TRBV7-9,TRBJ2-7,few,-,TGTGCCAGCAGCTTATTCTGGCCTGACGAGCAGTACTTC,CASSLFWPDEQYF
TRBV20-1,TRBJ2-1,few,TRBD2,TGCAGTGCTAGAGTCCCTTGGACTAGCGGGGGTAACTACTACAATGAGCAGTTCTTC,CSARVPWTSGGNYYNEQFF
TRBV4-1,TRBJ2-7,-,TRBD1,TGCGCCAGCAGCCAAGTGATACAGGGGCAAAAAACCTACGAGCAGTACTTC,CASSQVIQGQKTYEQYF
TRBV11-1,TRBJ2-5,-,-,TGTGCCAGCAGCTTCGGCAGCCAAGAGACCCAGTACTTC,CASSFGSQETQYF
TRBV6-5,TRBJ2-2,-,-,TGTGCCAGCGGGCGGACCCCGAACACCGGGGAGCTGTTTTTT,CASGRTPNTGELFF
TRBV29-1,TRBJ2-7,few,TRBD2,TGCAGCGTATTAGCGGGAGGTTTCGAGCAGTACTTC,CSVLAGGFEQYF
TRBV7-2,TRBJ2-1,many,-,TGTGCCAGCAGCTTAAGCTCCCTGGCGATCAATGAGCAGTTCTTC,CASSLSSLAINEQFF
TRBV19,TRBJ2-1,few,-,TGTGCCAGTAGTCCTCGGACGGTGGCCAATGAGCAGTTCTTC,CASSPRTVANEQFF
TRBV10-3,TRBJ2-1,few,TRBD2,TGTGCCACCCGGGGACTAGCGGGAGGGTCGGTCTACAATGAGCAGTTCTTC,CATRGLAGGSVYNEQFF
TRBV19,TRBJ2-3,few,TRBD2,TGTGCCAGTAGTATAAGGAGCGGGAGTAGGAATACGCAGTATTTT,CASSIRSGSRNTQYF
TRBV4-3,TRBJ2-7,few,-,TGCGCCAGCAGCCAAGGGACAACCTACGAGCAGTACTTC,CASSQGTTYEQYF